Each of the 27 T cell receptor beta chains below was sequenced from the same sample in a study of blood T cell repertoires in COVID-19. The method was immunoSEQ multiplex PCR; TCRdb's version includes in-frame clones alone and lacks a portion of them. The data hold 200,000 to 250,000 clones, with about 85% observed a single time. The sequencing sample was made of peripheral blood. The receptors derive from a man between 18 and 35 years old with active or convalescent COVID-19.

This chain links TRBV21-1 with TRBJ2-7; TRBD1 is the table's D call and was not checked against the DNA. TRBV21-1 is annotated as a pseudogene. The CDR3 sequence is 18 residues long. For the CDR3, the DNA is TGTGCCAGCAGCAAAGTCGATTACGACAGGGGCACTCGCTACGAGCAGTACTTC. Translation: CASSKVDYDRGTRYEQYF.

J is TRBJ2-3 and V is TRBV27, with TRBD2 matching over 11 bases. From germline, CDR1 is MNHEY and CDR2 SMNVEV (reference sequence). The CDR3 runs 17 residues. The junction had 11 bases not matched to a gene; V was cut back by 9 bases and J by 0 bases. CDR3: CASSRLAGGGSTDTQYF. In nucleotides, the CDR3 is TGTGCCAGTTCGAGGCTAGCGGGAGGAGGGAGCACAGATACGCAGTATTTT.

The chain combines TRBV2 with TRBJ1-1; D call uncertain. Germline loops: CDR1 SNHLY, CDR2 FYNNEI. This CDR3 region has 12 residues. V lost 1 base to trimming and J lost 8 bases, with 8 bases between them. The CDR3 sequence: CASSEVGPEAFF. CDR3 coding DNA: TGTGCCAGCAGTGAAGTTGGGCCCGAAGCTTTCTTT.

The chain is built from TRBV27 and TRBJ2-5; D is perhaps TRBD2 (7 bases). The CDR3 is made up of 13 amino acids. Germline V gene data show CDR1 as MNHEY and CDR2 as SMNVEV (reference sequence). V shed 8 bases and J shed 5 bases, with 15 bases lying between them. CDR3 loop: CASPTGGGETQYF. Here the CDR3 DNA reads TGTGCCAGCCCTACGGGGGGCGGGGAGACCCAGTACTTC.

The sample holds a few counts of this clone. The V call is TRBV12-5, the J call TRBJ1-2; no reliable D call. Germline V gene lookup returns CDR1 LGHNT and CDR2 FRNRAP. The CDR3 covers 15 residues. Between the trimmed V and J ends, which lost 7 bases and 3 bases, there was a span of 18 bases. The CDR3 loop is CASVDPAGSDYGYTF. DNA for the CDR3: TGTGCTAGTGTCGACCCCGCGGGGAGCGACTATGGCTACACCTTC.

The chain recombines TRBV19 with TRBJ2-3; TRBD2 aligns across 14 bases. CDR1 is LNHDA, CDR2 SQIVND, per germline (reference sequence). This CDR3 is built from 18 residues. V lost 5 bases, J lost 5 bases, and 12 bases stayed unmatched. CDR3 region: CASSGSRLAGGLGDTQYF. The CDR3 bases are TGTGCCAGTAGTGGGTCGCGACTAGCGGGAGGGCTGGGAGATACGCAGTATTTT.

This clone was recorded once. The chain joins TRBV7-2 to TRBJ1-1; D is undetermined. Trimming stripped 6 bases from V and 5 bases from J, with 16 bases between. The V gene's germline CDR1 is SGHTA and CDR2 FQGNSA. The CDR3 runs 14 residues. CDR3 residues: CASSLRGFGTEAFF. DNA for the CDR3: TGTGCCAGCAGTCTGAGAGGCTTCGGGACTGAAGCTTTCTTT.

The chain employs TRBV19 and TRBJ1-5; 7 nucleotides match TRBD1. V was pared by 2 bases and J by 7 bases, with 8 bases of the junction left unmatched. CDR3 length: 15 amino acids. Germline CDR1 reads LNHDA; CDR2 reads SQIVND (reference sequence). This chain's CDR3 is CASSIPGTVEQPQHF. The CDR3 nucleotides read TGTGCCAGTAGTATACCCGGGACAGTAGAGCAGCCCCAGCATTTT.

In nucleotides, the CDR3 is TGTGCCAGCATCCGAAGCGGGGAAGAGACCCAGTACTTC. This encodes CASIRSGEETQYF. The chain has TRBV5-5 and TRBJ2-5, with TRBD2 matching 7 bases. Germline CDR1 SGHKS, CDR2 YYEKEE (reference sequence). CDR3 length: 13 amino acids. V lost 6 bases and J lost 3; bases outside the gene matches: 5. Full variable domain (missing parts from reference TRBV5-5 and TRBJ2-5): DAGVTQSPTHLIKTRGQQVTLRCSPISGHKSVSWYQQVLGQGPQFIFQYYEKEERGRGNFPDRFSARQFPNYSSELNVNALLLGDSALYLCASIRSGEETQYFGPGTRLLVL.

This sequence joins TRBV2 and TRBJ2-7; D perhaps matches TRBD2 (6 bases). CDR3 length: 14 residues. V lost 4 bases and J lost 6, with 16 bases in between. CDR1 is SNHLY and CDR2 is FYNNEI in the germline V gene. The CDR3 region has the DNA TGTGCCAGCAGTGTAAGGGGAAGGGGACTCGAGCAGTACTTC. Its protein is CASSVRGRGLEQYF.

On this clone itself: At one boundary the junction diverges from the germline segment, which might be a read error. The chain combines TRBV5-5 with TRBJ2-7; tentative D call: TRBD1 (5 bases). Germline loops: CDR1 SGHKS, CDR2 YYEKEE (reference sequence). There are 12 residues in the CDR3. The CDR3 DNA reads as TGTGCCAGCAACTTGATTGGGGCCGAGCAGTACTTC. This sequence encodes CASNLIGAEQYF.

The rearrangement uses TRBV5-3 and TRBJ2-3; D not certain. TRBV5-3 is given ORF status, its function remaining uncertain. The CDR3 length is 16 residues. Trimming pared 0 bases from V and 0 bases from J, leaving 11 bases between. Here the CDR3 DNA reads TGTGCCAGAAGCTTGGATTGCGGTTATAGCACAGATACGCAGTATTTT. This encodes CARSLDCGYSTDTQYF.

The chain uses TRBV7-9 and TRBJ2-1; 10 nucleotides match TRBD2. Germline values: CDR1 SEHNR, CDR2 FQNEAQ (reference sequence). The CDR3 is 13 amino acids. The V gene end was trimmed by 9 bases and the J gene end by 5 bases; junction bases not matched to a gene: 4. The CDR3 region is CASAGTSDNEQFF. In DNA, the CDR3 is TGTGCCAGTGCCGGGACTAGCGACAATGAGCAGTTCTTC.

This clone has a handful of counts. The rearrangement uses TRBV11-2 and TRBJ1-2, with 8 positions matching TRBD1. The V gene's germline CDR1 is SGHAT and CDR2 FQNNGV. The trim removed 1 base at V and 2 bases at J, leaving 3 bases unmatched. The CDR3 has 15 residues. The CDR3 DNA follows: TGTGCCAGCAGCTTAGGGGACAGGCAAAACTATGGCTACACCTTC. It encodes CASSLGDRQNYGYTF. The full variable domain, rest sourced from reference TRBV11-2 and TRBJ1-2, is EAGVAQSPRYKIIEKRQSVAFWCNPISGHATLYWYQQILGQGPKLLIQFQNNGVVDDSQLPKDRFSAERLKGVDSTLKIQPAKLEDSAVYLCASSLGDRQNYGYTFGSGTRLTVV.

This chain connects TRBV28 to TRBJ2-7; 11 positions agree with TRBD2. Germline CDR1 is MDHEN and CDR2 is SYDVKM. The CDR3 runs to 16 residues. V shed 4 bases and J 0 bases; nucleotides not matched to a gene: 5. CDR3 residues: CASSSPGTSGSYEQYF. The CDR3 DNA follows: TGTGCCAGCAGTTCCCCCGGGACTAGCGGCTCCTACGAGCAGTACTTC. Full variable domain (rest looked up from reference TRBV28 and TRBJ2-7): DVKVTQSSRYLVKRTGEKVFLECVQDMDHENMFWYRQDPGLGLRLIYFSYDVKMKEKGDIPEGYSVSREKKERFSLILESASTNQTSMYLCASSSPGTSGSYEQYFGPGTRLTVT.

This rearrangement joins TRBV2 to TRBJ2-2; 7 nucleotides line up with TRBD2. Germline CDR1 and CDR2: SNHLY and FYNNEI. V shed 5 bases, J shed 5 bases, and the junction held 11 bases outside the gene matches. The CDR3 totals 16 residues. This chain's CDR3 is CASSPTGGIRTGELFF. The CDR3 region has the DNA TGTGCCAGCAGTCCGACGGGGGGAATAAGGACCGGGGAGCTGTTTTTT. Combining the CDR3 with reference TRBV2 and TRBJ2-2 gives the whole variable domain EPEVTQTPSHQVTQMGQEVILRCVPISNHLYFYWYRQILGQKVEFLVSFYNNEISEKSEIFDDQFSVERPDGSNFTLKIRSTKLEDSAMYFCASSPTGGIRTGELFFGEGSRLTVL.

The chain links TRBV5-1 to TRBJ2-2; 7 positions match TRBD1. The length of the CDR3 is 19 residues. Trimming cost V 5 bases and J 5 bases; bases outside gene matches: 21. Germline assignment: CDR1 SGHRS and CDR2 YFSETQ. The CDR3 nucleotides are TGCGCCAGCAGTTTTTTAACGTTGCAACAACAGGGGCGGACCGGGGAGCTGTTTTTT. This sequence encodes CASSFLTLQQQGRTGELFF. The whole variable domain, filled in from reference TRBV5-1 and TRBJ2-2, reads KAGVTQTPRYLIKTRGQQVTLSCSPISGHRSVSWYQQTPGQGLQFLFEYFSETQRNKGNFPGRFSGRQFSNSRSEMNVSTLELGDSALYLCASSFLTLQQQGRTGELFFGEGSRLTVL.

This rearrangement joins TRBV6-6 to TRBJ2-1; TRBD2 is a possible D gene (5 bases). V was trimmed by 5 bases and J by 3 bases, leaving 20 bases between them. The germline V gene encodes CDR1 MNHNY and CDR2 SVGAGI (reference sequence). The CDR3 loop spans 17 amino acids. In nucleotides, the CDR3 is TGTGCCAGCAGTCCCCGCGGACTTGGCGGATACTACAATGAGCAGTTCTTC. Amino acids: CASSPRGLGGYYNEQFF.

This chain uses TRBV14 with TRBJ2-7; no definite D call. Trimming removed 4 bases at V and 6 bases at J, with 13 bases between. From germline, CDR1 is SGHDN and CDR2 FVKESK. This CDR3 is 13 amino acids long. CDR3 sequence reads: CASSPSVVREQYF. In DNA, the CDR3 is TGTGCCAGCAGCCCAAGTGTAGTCCGCGAGCAGTACTTC.

The chain couples TRBV5-4 to TRBJ1-2; D is unresolved. Germline CDR1 SGHNT, CDR2 YYREEE (reference sequence). V was clipped by 4 bases and J by 4 bases, with 14 bases between them. This CDR3 comprises 14 residues. The CDR3: CASSPSLASYGYTF. CDR3 bases: TGTGCCAGCAGCCCCTCCTTAGCCTCCTATGGCTACACCTTC.

The V gene is TRBV10-3, the J gene TRBJ1-3; 9 bases line up with TRBD1. CDR3 length: 16 amino acids. Germline lookup yields CDR1 ENHRY and CDR2 SYGVKD. With 6 bases clipped from V and 0 bases from J, the junction kept 6 bases outside the gene matches. CDR3 sequence: CAISSGTGFSGNTIYF. The CDR3 DNA follows: TGTGCCATCAGCTCCGGGACAGGGTTCTCTGGAAACACCATATATTTT.

The chain has TRBV2 and TRBJ1-2, with D hard to call. The CDR3 is 14 residues long. Trimming stripped 4 bases from V and 8 bases from J, with 17 bases between. Germline CDR1 SNHLY, CDR2 FYNNEI. As DNA, the CDR3 is TGTGCCAGCAGTGTTCAGGCAAACACTGGGGGCTACACCTTC. It yields the protein CASSVQANTGGYTF.

This chain joins TRBV6-5 and TRBJ2-7; 7 bases line up with TRBD2. From germline, CDR1 is MNHEY and CDR2 SVGAGI. Trimming took 5 bases from V and 3 from J; bases not matched to a gene: 4. The CDR3 runs 13 residues. In DNA, the CDR3 is TGTGCCAGCAGTCCTGGACTAGGCTACGAGCAGTACTTC. Amino acid sequence: CASSPGLGYEQYF.

This clone was seen a handful of times. The chain carries TRBV7-2 and TRBJ1-3; 9 bases map to TRBD1. The junction had 4 bases not matched to a gene; V was cut back by 5 bases and J by 8 bases. The length of the CDR3 is 13 residues. The germline V gene has CDR1 SGHTA and CDR2 FQGNSA. The CDR3 bases are TGTGCCAGCAGCACACGGACAGGGGACACCATATATTTT. Encoded protein: CASSTRTGDTIYF.

This chain connects TRBV6-6 to TRBJ1-1, with D tentatively TRBD1 (6 bases). The germline CDR1 and CDR2 sequences are MNHNY and SVGAGI (reference sequence). Between the trimmed V and J ends, which lost 6 bases and 5 bases, there was a span of 10 bases. This CDR3 region has 12 residues. CDR3 sequence reads: CASSVQGTEAFF. Here the CDR3 DNA reads TGTGCCAGCAGCGTACAGGGAACTGAAGCTTTCTTT.

The chain recombines TRBV28 with TRBJ1-1, with TRBD1 as a possible D gene (5 bases). The CDR3 runs to 16 residues. Trimming pared 2 bases from V and 0 bases from J, leaving 13 bases between. Germline-derived CDR1 and CDR2 are MDHEN and SYDVKM. CDR3 DNA: TGTGCCAGCAGTTTACCTACCGGGGGGTTGAACACTGAAGCTTTCTTT. This encodes CASSLPTGGLNTEAFF.

This clone was counted a single time. The sample carries other DNA sequences with the same CDR3. V gene TRBV28 combines with J gene TRBJ1-2; 11 positions agree with TRBD1. The germline gives CDR1 MDHEN, CDR2 SYDVKM. The CDR3 is 14 amino acids. Trimming removed 4 bases from V and 7 bases from J; junction bases left unmatched: 5. The CDR3 sequence: CASSSGQGAGGYTF. DNA for the CDR3: TGTGCCAGCAGTTCCGGACAGGGGGCAGGTGGCTACACCTTC.